This T cell receptor beta chain was sequenced in a study of early T cells in non-severe SARS-CoV-2 infection. Study-wide background: It was bulk RNA from unsorted whole blood that was sequenced, and the chains were unpaired. Study conclusions and caveats: Database matching using VDJdb favored anti-spike CD8 responses, with private and CD4 specificities left missing.

Concerning this clonotype: Its antigen is as yet unknown.

The CDR3 spans 11 residues. Looked up from germline, CDR1 is SGHVS and CDR2 is FQNEAQ. Trimming stripped 6 bases from V and 7 bases from J, with 7 bases between. Unique molecular identifier tags were affixed to discrete cDNA molecules. TCRdb ran MiXCR on the 5' RACE reads and lists one entry per CDR3 protein. The sample holds some 46,000 distinct CDR3 sequences, about 9.3% seen once. This receptor was identified in an adult who was a healthcare worker with PCR-confirmed SARS-CoV-2 infection or an uninfected control (not recorded which). The source material was whole blood. The V call is TRBV7-8, the J call TRBJ2-1; D ambiguous. The CDR3 loop reads CASRDRNEQFF. CDR3 sequence (DNA): TGTGCCAGCAGGGATAGGAATGAGCAGTTCTTC.